The 9 T cell receptor beta chains below all came from one sample that was sequenced in a study of identical twins. TCRdb used MiXCR to reprocess the 5' RACE reads, holding one entry per CDR3 protein. The sample lists 430,000 or so distinct CDR3 sequences, 20% to 25% occurring once. This sample was shared with a second study, whose subject was T cells expressing NK-cell markers.

Sequenced sample: CD4+ T cells sorted from blood. The receptors stem from a woman between 18 and 29 years old in good health.

About this clonotype: The junction does not match germline at one end; this may be a read error. The chain carries TRBV5-6 and TRBJ2-1, with 9 bases fitting TRBD2. The CDR3 consists of 15 residues. The germline V gene encodes CDR1 SGHDT and CDR2 YYEEEE. The chain's CDR3 is CASSFGLALYNEKFF. In DNA, the CDR3 is TGTGCCAGCAGCTTTGGACTAGCGCTATACAATGAGAAGTTCTTC.

The sample holds a few counts of this clonotype. J is TRBJ1-6 and V is TRBV10-3; D remains unclear. Trimming left V 7 bases short and J 3 bases short, with 16 bases between. The CDR3 runs to 16 residues. Germline CDR1 is ENHRY and CDR2 is SYGVKD. The CDR3 sequence: CAITEAVGFYNSPLHF. DNA of the CDR3: TGTGCCATCACGGAGGCTGTAGGTTTCTATAATTCACCCCTCCACTTT.

This clonotype was counted between two and nine times. J is TRBJ2-1 and V is TRBV2; D possibly uses TRBD1 or TRBD2 (6 bases each). V lost 8 bases and J lost 4, with 15 bases in between. The germline V gene has CDR1 SNHLY and CDR2 FYNNEI. This CDR3 region has 14 residues. CDR3 loop: CASEDGGAYNEQFF. CDR3 nucleotide sequence: TGTGCCAGCGAAGACGGGGGCGCGTACAATGAGCAGTTCTTC.

This chain joins TRBV3-1 and TRBJ2-3; the match to TRBD2 covers 10 bases. V shed 4 bases and J 2 bases; nucleotides not matched to a gene: 6. CDR3 length: 16 amino acids. The germline V gene encodes CDR1 LGHDT and CDR2 YNNKEL (reference sequence). The CDR3 is CASSPTSGLYTDTQYF. The CDR3 DNA is TGTGCCAGCAGCCCGACTAGCGGGTTATACACAGATACGCAGTATTTT.

The V and J genes are TRBV5-1 and TRBJ2-1; weak D call: TRBD2 (5 bases). V was pared by 1 base and J by 4 bases, with 15 bases between. CDR1 is SGHRS and CDR2 is YFSETQ in the germline V gene. The CDR3 loop spans 16 amino acids. The CDR3 DNA reads as TGCGCCAGCAGCTTGCTAACAAGAACGGGGTACAATGAGCAGTTCTTC. Protein sequence: CASSLLTRTGYNEQFF.

The chain combines TRBV9 with TRBJ2-2; TRBD2 aligns across 9 bases. In germline, CDR1 is SGDLS, CDR2 YYNGEE. J lost 5 bases, V lost 3 bases, and 5 bases had no gene match. This CDR3 has 15 residues. CDR3 sequence reads: CASSASLAGTGELFF. CDR3 DNA: TGTGCCAGCAGCGCCTCCCTAGCGGGGACCGGGGAGCTGTTTTTT.

This clonotype was recorded at least ten times. The chain carries TRBV4-3 and TRBJ2-7; a weak D match, TRBD2 (5 bases). This CDR3 comprises 18 residues. With 0 bases removed from V and 0 bases from J, the gap between germline ends came to 18 bases. Germline assignment: CDR1 LGHNA and CDR2 YSLEER. The CDR3 DNA reads TGCGCCAGCAGCCAAGATCGGGGTAGCGAGACCTACTCCTACGAGCAGTACTTC. This codes for CASSQDRGSETYSYEQYF.

The sample holds a few counts of this clonotype. V gene TRBV2 combines with J gene TRBJ2-7, with D possibly TRBD2 on 5 matching bases. Trimming stripped 7 bases from V and 1 base from J, with 14 bases between. The CDR3 has 14 amino acids. CDR1 is SNHLY and CDR2 is FYNNEI in the germline V gene. The CDR3 nucleotides read TGTGCCAGCACCCGACGGTTAGCGTCCTACGAGCAGTACTTC. Its protein is CASTRRLASYEQYF.

This chain joins TRBV12-3 or TRBV12-4 and TRBJ1-1, with 7 positions matching TRBD1. V lost 5 bases and J lost 5; bases outside the gene matches: 2. The CDR3 is 12 amino acids. The CDR3 protein is CASSRRGTEAFF. The CDR3 DNA sequence: TGTGCCAGCAGTCGCAGGGGGACTGAAGCTTTCTTT.